This T cell receptor (beta chain) emerged from a study of cytomegalovirus exposure and HLA in healthy donors. Study overall: From HLA-typed donors, an early data release held 70 million to 100 million unique TCRs.

Amplification used 60 Vbeta primers and 13 Jbeta primers. The table came from immunoSEQ multiplex PCR; TCRdb's copy has only in-frame clones and leaves some out. This listing includes approximately 110,000 clones. The CDR3 loop spans 16 amino acids. V lost 4 bases and J lost 0; bases outside the gene matches: 8. The germline V gene encodes CDR1 MNHEY and CDR2 SMNVEV (reference sequence). About this clone: Its antigen is currently unknown.

Regarding the study as a whole: Immune exposure data for these donors was limited to CMV serostatus.

V and J are TRBV27 and TRBJ2-7, with 8 bases matching TRBD2. The receptor comes from a man aged 18 to 29 in good health and CMV-seronegative. Sequenced input: PBMCs. The CDR3 loop is CASSSLTSAGSYEQYF. The DNA of the CDR3 is TGTGCCAGCAGTTCCCTGACTAGCGCGGGCTCCTACGAGCAGTACTTC.